A single sample is the source of the 23 T cell receptor beta chains below, sequenced in a study of T cells after yellow fever vaccination. TCRdb fed the 5' RACE reads into MiXCR, producing one record per CDR3 protein. The table has 150,000 to 200,000 distinct CDR3 sequences, about a tenth seen once. The material sequenced was CD8+ T cells sorted from PBMCs, taken 45 days after the yellow fever booster vaccination. These TCRs come from a man aged 18 to 35 who received the YFV17D yellow fever vaccine.

The rearrangement joins TRBV29-1 to TRBJ2-7; D possibly uses TRBD1 or TRBD2 (6 bases each). Germline assignment: CDR1 SQVTM and CDR2 ANQGSEA. V was pared by 8 bases and J by 9 bases, with 26 bases between. The CDR3 is made up of 14 amino acids. The CDR3 is CSQGGGWQLGRQYV. CDR3 bases: TGCAGCCAAGGAGGGGGGTGGCAGTTGGGGAGGCAGTACGTC.

This clonotype was seen many times. The chain links TRBV9 to TRBJ1-1, with D tentatively TRBD1 (5 bases). Germline loops: CDR1 SGDLS, CDR2 YYNGEE. The CDR3 consists of 14 residues. The V end lost 0 bases, the J end lost 6 bases, and 12 bases lay between the germline ends. The CDR3 bases are TGTGCCAGCAGCGTAGGAGGGGATAGCGCTGAAGCTTTCTTT. As protein: CASSVGGDSAEAFF.

This chain connects TRBV7-9 to TRBJ1-1; the D gene is possibly TRBD1 (6 bases). The germline V gene encodes CDR1 SEHNR and CDR2 FQNEAQ (reference sequence). V shed 5 bases and J shed 1 base, with 14 bases lying between them. This CDR3 spans 15 amino acids. CDR3 sequence reads: CASSPYRDRNTEAFF. The CDR3 bases are TGTGCCAGCAGCCCCTACAGGGATCGGAACACTGAAGCTTTCTTT. The full variable domain, completed using reference TRBV7-9 and TRBJ1-1, is DTGVSQNPRHKITKRGQNVTFRCDPISEHNRLYWYRQTLGQGPEFLTYFQNEAQLEKSRLLSDRFSAERPKGSFSTLEIQRTEQGDSAMYLCASSPYRDRNTEAFFGQGTRLTVV.

This clonotype was found many times. The V and J genes are TRBV6-5 and TRBJ2-7, with 9 bases matching TRBD1. The trim removed 6 bases at V and 3 bases at J, leaving 6 bases unmatched. The CDR3 runs to 14 residues. The V gene's germline CDR1 is MNHEY and CDR2 SVGAGI. The CDR3 nucleotides are TGTGCCAGCAGCCCCGGGACAGGGCTCTACGAGCAGTACTTC. This sequence encodes CASSPGTGLYEQYF.

The rearrangement uses TRBV4-2 and TRBJ1-5; 8 positions agree with TRBD1. The length of the CDR3 is 16 residues. V lost 2 bases, J lost 1 base, and 4 bases stayed unmatched. CDR1 LGHNA and CDR2 YNFKEQ come from the germline V gene. This CDR3 reads CASSQPTGGSNQPQHF. DNA of the CDR3: TGTGCCAGCAGCCAACCCACAGGGGGAAGCAATCAGCCCCAGCATTTT.

There are a few counts of this clonotype. V is TRBV6-6 and J is TRBJ2-5, with D tentatively TRBD1 (6 bases). Germline CDR1 MNHNY, CDR2 SVGAGI (reference sequence). The V end lost 4 bases, the J end lost 5 bases, and 8 bases lay between the germline ends. The CDR3 is 12 amino acids. The DNA of the CDR3 is TGTGCCAGCAGTTGGGACAAGGAGACCCAGTACTTC. It specifies CASSWDKETQYF.

The J gene is TRBJ1-5, the V gene TRBV7-9, with D possibly being TRBD1 (5 bases). Deletions cut 5 bases from V and 3 bases from J, with 11 bases between. This CDR3 spans 14 amino acids. CDR1 SEHNR and CDR2 FQNEAQ come from the germline V gene (reference sequence). DNA for the CDR3: TGTGCCAGCAGCGAAGGGGCAGTCAATCAGCCCCAGCATTTT. Translating gives CASSEGAVNQPQHF.

This chain uses TRBV15 with TRBJ2-2; 8 bases align to TRBD1. Germline V gene sequence: CDR1 LNHNV, CDR2 YYDKDF (reference sequence). V lost 2 bases and J lost 5; bases outside the gene matches: 7. There are 16 residues in the CDR3. CDR3 protein: CATSRLGQGLTGELFF. The CDR3 DNA reads TGTGCCACCAGCAGACTAGGACAGGGTTTAACCGGGGAGCTGTTTTTT.

The gene calls are TRBV27 and TRBJ2-3; TRBD1 matches 9 bases. With V trimmed by 10 bases and J by 2 bases, 13 bases remained unmatched. This CDR3 is built from 16 residues. Germline CDR1 MNHEY, CDR2 SMNVEV (reference sequence). As DNA, the CDR3 is TGTGCCACCGCCCCGGGACAGGGTATATACACAGATACGCAGTATTTT. It codes for CATAPGQGIYTDTQYF.

At least ten counts were recorded for this clonotype. DNA for the CDR3: TGTGCCAGCCGCCGGGGGATTTACGAGCAGTACTTC. Translating gives CASRRGIYEQYF. The genes are TRBV11-2 and TRBJ2-7; possible D gene TRBD2, 6 bases. V lost 8 bases to trimming and J lost 4 bases, with 12 bases between them. CDR1 SGHAT and CDR2 FQNNGV come from the germline V gene. This CDR3 spans 12 amino acids.

The rearrangement uses TRBV12-3 or TRBV12-4 and TRBJ1-1, with TRBD1 identical over 8 bases. The CDR3 covers 11 residues. With V trimmed by 1 base and J by 12 bases, 1 base remained unmatched. CDR3 nucleotide sequence: TGTGCCAGCAGTTTAGGACAGGGGTCTTTCTTT. It translates to CASSLGQGSFF.

The chain combines TRBV29-1 with TRBJ2-1; D remains ambiguous. Germline lookup yields CDR1 SQVTM and CDR2 ANQGSEA. The germline V and J ends were trimmed by 4 bases and 3 bases, with 13 bases remaining between them. The CDR3 consists of 14 residues. CDR3 coding DNA: TGCAGCGTTGTTCGCGGCATAGGCTACAATGAGCAGTTCTTC. Translating gives CSVVRGIGYNEQFF.

The table lists this clonotype with a few counts. The rearrangement links TRBV20-1 to TRBJ2-4; 7 bases are a match to TRBD1. The CDR3 contains 15 residues. With 4 bases clipped from V and 5 bases from J, the junction kept 11 bases outside the gene matches. The V gene's germline CDR1 is DFQATT and CDR2 SNEGSKA (reference sequence). The CDR3 bases are TGCAGTGCTAATCGACAGGGAAGGGATCAAAACATTCAGTACTTC. This translates into CSANRQGRDQNIQYF.

This clonotype was counted ten times or more. The CDR3 region is CASSQVGGEGEQYV. The CDR3 bases are TGTGCCAGCAGCCAGGTGGGGGGCGAAGGGGAGCAGTACGTC. The chain is built from TRBV6-5 and TRBJ2-7; tentatively, D is TRBD1 or TRBD2 (6 bases each). The CDR3 is 14 amino acids. Trimming took off 6 bases at V and 7 bases at J, with 19 bases between the two ends. CDR1 MNHEY and CDR2 SVGAGI come from the germline V gene.

The chain links TRBV19 to TRBJ2-1; TRBD2 matches at 7 bases. The germline V gene encodes CDR1 LNHDA and CDR2 SQIVND (reference sequence). J lost 9 bases, V lost 2 bases, and 7 bases had no gene match. This CDR3 region has 14 residues. The CDR3 coding sequence is TGTGCCAGTAGTATAACGAGCGGGGCGCGTGAGCAGTTCTTC. This codes for CASSITSGAREQFF.

The chain is built from TRBV24-1 and TRBJ2-3, with D uncertain. Germline values: CDR1 KGHDR, CDR2 SFDVKD. This CDR3 comprises 12 residues. Trimming removed 6 bases from V and 5 bases from J, with 8 bases in between. CDR3 nucleotides: TGTGCCACCAGTCGTTACGTAGATACGCAGTATTTT. Amino acid sequence: CATSRYVDTQYF.

There are a few counts of this clonotype. This rearrangement joins TRBV6-5 to TRBJ2-2; no reliable D call. Between the trimmed V and J ends, which lost 5 bases and 5 bases, there was a span of 9 bases. Germline assignment: CDR1 MNHEY and CDR2 SVGAGI. The CDR3 covers 13 residues. The CDR3 DNA sequence: TGTGCCAGCAGTAGGAAAGGGACCGGGGAGCTGTTTTTT. Translated: CASSRKGTGELFF.

There are a few counts of this clonotype. V is TRBV21-1 and J is TRBJ2-7; the table's D gene call, TRBD2, was not cross checked with the DNA. TRBV21-1 is described as a pseudogene. The CDR3 sequence is 19 residues long. The CDR3 DNA is TGTGCCAGCAGCAAAGCAGGTCGGTACGCTAGCGGGGACTCCTACGAGCAGTACGTC. This codes for CASSKAGRYASGDSYEQYV.

The rearrangement links TRBV12-3 or TRBV12-4 to TRBJ1-1; D unclear. With 3 bases removed from V and 11 bases from J, the gap between germline ends came to 13 bases. This CDR3 is built from 12 residues. The CDR3 region is CASSFYFRRAFF. The DNA of the CDR3 is TGTGCCAGCAGTTTCTATTTTCGGCGGGCTTTCTTT.

V usage is TRBV6-5 and J usage is TRBJ1-1; TRBD1 might be the D (6 bases). Germline assignment: CDR1 MNHEY and CDR2 SVGAGI. Trimming shortened V by 5 bases and J by 8 bases, and 21 bases separated the two germline ends. This CDR3 is 15 amino acids long. CDR3 in DNA: TGTGCCAGCAGTCCTAGCAACAGGGTGATGGCAGAAGCTTTCTTT. As protein: CASSPSNRVMAEAFF.

V gene TRBV7-2 combines with J gene TRBJ2-1, with 8 positions matching TRBD1. The V gene end was trimmed by 3 bases and the J gene end by 3 bases; junction bases not matched to a gene: 4. CDR3 size: 15 residues. Germline assignment: CDR1 SGHTA and CDR2 FQGNSA. The CDR3 nucleotides read TGTGCCAGCAGCTTGCCCAGGGGGCTCTACAATGAGCAGTTCTTC. This sequence encodes CASSLPRGLYNEQFF.

This clonotype was seen only a few times. This chain connects TRBV7-2 to TRBJ1-1; D possibly corresponds to TRBD1 (5 bases). The CDR3 contains 15 residues. Germline assignment: CDR1 SGHTA and CDR2 FQGNSA. V was pared by 0 bases and J by 5 bases, with 13 bases between. The CDR3 protein is CASSLARGRGTEAFF. The CDR3 DNA reads TGTGCCAGCAGCTTAGCGCGCGGGCGGGGGACTGAAGCTTTCTTT. Full variable domain (remainder filled in from reference TRBV7-2 and TRBJ1-1): GAGVSQSPSNKVTEKGKDVELRCDPISGHTALYWYRQSLGQGLEFLIYFQGNSAPDKSGLPSDRFSAERTGGSVSTLTIQRTQQEDSAVYLCASSLARGRGTEAFFGQGTRLTVV.

In this sample, this clonotype turned up a few times. A junction end diverges from the germline sequence, so it may reflect a read error. V and J are TRBV6-5 and TRBJ2-6; the D gene is possibly TRBD1 (6 bases). The CDR3 has 16 amino acids. CDR1 MNHEY and CDR2 SVGAGI come from the germline V gene. The CDR3, as DNA: TGTGCCAGCAACCTGAGGGGGTGGAGTGGGGGCAACGTCCTGACTTTC. It translates to CASNLRGWSGGNVLTF.